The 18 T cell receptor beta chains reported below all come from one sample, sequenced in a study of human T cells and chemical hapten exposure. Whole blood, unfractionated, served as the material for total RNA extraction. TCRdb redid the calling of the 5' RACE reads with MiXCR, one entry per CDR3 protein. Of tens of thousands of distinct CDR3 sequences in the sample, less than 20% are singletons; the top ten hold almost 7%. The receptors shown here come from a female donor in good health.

CDR3 in DNA: TGTGCCAGCAGTTCGGCCCCGAGGAGGGGGCAGTTCTTC. Amino acids: CASSSAPRRGQFF. V usage is TRBV27 and J usage is TRBJ2-1; D may be TRBD2 (6 bases). Trimming removed 4 bases from V and 12 bases from J, with 16 bases in between. CDR3 length equals 13 residues. CDR1 is MNHEY and CDR2 is SMNVEV in the germline V gene (reference sequence).

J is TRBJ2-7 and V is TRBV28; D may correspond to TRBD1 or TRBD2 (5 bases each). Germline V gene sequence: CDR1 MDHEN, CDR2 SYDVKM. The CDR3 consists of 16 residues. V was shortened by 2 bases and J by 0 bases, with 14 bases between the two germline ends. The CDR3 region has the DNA TGTGCCAGCAGTTTAACGGGACCGATCAGCTCCTACGAGCAGTACTTC. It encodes CASSLTGPISSYEQYF. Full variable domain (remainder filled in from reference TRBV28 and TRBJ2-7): DVKVTQSSRYLVKRTGEKVFLECVQDMDHENMFWYRQDPGLGLRLIYFSYDVKMKEKGDIPEGYSVSREKKERFSLILESASTNQTSMYLCASSLTGPISSYEQYFGPGTRLTVT.

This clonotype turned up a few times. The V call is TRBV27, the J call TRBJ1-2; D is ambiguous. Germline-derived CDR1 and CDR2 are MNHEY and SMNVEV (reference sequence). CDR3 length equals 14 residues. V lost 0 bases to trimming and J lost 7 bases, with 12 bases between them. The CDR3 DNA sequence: TGTGCCAGCAGTTTATCGGGTATCATCATTGGCTACACCTTC. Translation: CASSLSGIIIGYTF.

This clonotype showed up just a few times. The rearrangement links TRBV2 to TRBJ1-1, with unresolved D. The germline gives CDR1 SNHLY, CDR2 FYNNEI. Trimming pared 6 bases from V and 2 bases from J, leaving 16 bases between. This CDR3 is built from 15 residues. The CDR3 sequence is CASSLGRGPNTEAFF. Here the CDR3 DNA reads TGTGCCAGCAGCCTTGGGAGAGGGCCTAACACTGAAGCTTTCTTT.

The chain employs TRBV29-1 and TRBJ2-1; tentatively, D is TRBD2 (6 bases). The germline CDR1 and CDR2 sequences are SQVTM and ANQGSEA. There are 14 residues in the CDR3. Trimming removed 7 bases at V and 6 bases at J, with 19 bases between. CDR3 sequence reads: CSGRLGTEGNEQFF. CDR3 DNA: TGCAGCGGTCGGTTAGGGACTGAGGGCAATGAGCAGTTCTTC.

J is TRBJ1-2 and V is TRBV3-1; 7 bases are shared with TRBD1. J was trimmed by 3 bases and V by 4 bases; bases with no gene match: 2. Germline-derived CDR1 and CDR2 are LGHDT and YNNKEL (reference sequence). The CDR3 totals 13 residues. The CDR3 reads CASSPGTDYGYTF. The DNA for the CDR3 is TGTGCCAGCAGCCCAGGGACAGACTATGGCTACACCTTC.

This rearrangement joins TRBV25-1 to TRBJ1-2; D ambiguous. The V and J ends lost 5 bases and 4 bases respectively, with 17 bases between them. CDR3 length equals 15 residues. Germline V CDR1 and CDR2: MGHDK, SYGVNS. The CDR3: CASSPSALETYGYTF. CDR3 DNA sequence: TGTGCCAGCAGTCCCTCGGCCCTCGAGACCTATGGCTACACCTTC.

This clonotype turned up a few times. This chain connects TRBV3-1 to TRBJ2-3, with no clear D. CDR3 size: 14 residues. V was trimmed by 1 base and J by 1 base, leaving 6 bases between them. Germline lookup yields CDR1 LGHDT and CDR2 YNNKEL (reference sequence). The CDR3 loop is CASSQVAGTDTQYF. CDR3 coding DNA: TGTGCCAGCAGCCAAGTCGCAGGCACAGATACGCAGTATTTT.

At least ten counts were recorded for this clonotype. CDR3 amino acids: CASSSPGLRDGFGIQYF. CDR3 nucleotide sequence: TGTGCCAGCAGTTCCCCCGGATTGCGGGACGGATTTGGCATTCAGTACTTC. The chain recombines TRBV7-2 with TRBJ2-4; weak D call: TRBD2 (6 bases). Trimming removed 6 bases from V and 9 bases from J, with 27 bases in between. Germline V gene sequence: CDR1 SGHTA, CDR2 FQGNSA. The CDR3 loop spans 17 amino acids.

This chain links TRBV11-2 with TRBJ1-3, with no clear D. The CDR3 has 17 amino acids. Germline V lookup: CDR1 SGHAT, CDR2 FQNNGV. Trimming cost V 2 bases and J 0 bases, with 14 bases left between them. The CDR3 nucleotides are TGTGCCAGCAGCTTAATTTCCAGCCTGAGCTCTGGAAACACCATATATTTT. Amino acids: CASSLISSLSSGNTIYF.

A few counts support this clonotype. This chain's CDR3 is CSARQMGSRTEAFF. The CDR3 DNA sequence: TGCAGTGCTAGGCAGATGGGAAGTCGAACTGAAGCTTTCTTT. The V gene is TRBV20-1, the J gene TRBJ1-1; D is unresolved. The V gene lost 3 bases and the J gene lost 5 bases, with 16 bases spanning the gap. The CDR3 loop spans 14 amino acids. Germline V CDR1 and CDR2: DFQATT, SNEGSKA (reference sequence).

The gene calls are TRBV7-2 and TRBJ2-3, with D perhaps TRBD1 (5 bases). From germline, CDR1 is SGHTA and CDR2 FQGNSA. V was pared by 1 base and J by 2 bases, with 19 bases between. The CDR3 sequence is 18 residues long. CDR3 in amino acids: CASSLGFWGPPPTDTQYF. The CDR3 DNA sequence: TGTGCCAGCAGCTTAGGTTTTTGGGGCCCCCCCCCCACAGATACGCAGTATTTT.

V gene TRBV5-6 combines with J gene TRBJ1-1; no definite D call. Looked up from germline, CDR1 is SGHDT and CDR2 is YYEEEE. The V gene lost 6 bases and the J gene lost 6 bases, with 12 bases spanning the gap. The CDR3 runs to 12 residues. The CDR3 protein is CASTYGVAEAFF. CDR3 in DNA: TGTGCCAGCACCTACGGGGTTGCTGAAGCTTTCTTT. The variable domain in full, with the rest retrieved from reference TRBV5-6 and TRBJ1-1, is DAGVTQSPTHLIKTRGQQVTLRCSPKSGHDTVSWYQQALGQGPQFIFQYYEEEERQRGNFPDRFSGHQFPNYSSELNVNALLLGDSALYLCASTYGVAEAFFGQGTRLTVV.

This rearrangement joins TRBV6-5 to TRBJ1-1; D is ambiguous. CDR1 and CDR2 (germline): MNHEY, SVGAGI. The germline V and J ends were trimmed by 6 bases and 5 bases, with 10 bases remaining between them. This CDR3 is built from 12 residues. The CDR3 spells CASRSVQTEAFF. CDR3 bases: TGTGCCAGCAGGTCTGTACAGACTGAAGCTTTCTTT.

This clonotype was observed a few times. The CDR3 nucleotides are TGTGCCAGCAGCTCACCGGGACAGGGTTCCTACGAGCAGTACTTC. This sequence encodes CASSSPGQGSYEQYF. The chain is built from TRBV11-2 and TRBJ2-7; 9 nucleotides agree with TRBD1. CDR3 length: 15 residues. Trimming at V came to 4 bases and at J to 1 base, leaving 5 bases not matched to a gene. Per germline, CDR1 SGHAT and CDR2 FQNNGV.

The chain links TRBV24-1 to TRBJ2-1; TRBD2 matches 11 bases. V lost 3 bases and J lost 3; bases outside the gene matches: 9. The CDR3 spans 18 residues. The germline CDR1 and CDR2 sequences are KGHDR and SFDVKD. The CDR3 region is CATSDPSSGLADYNEQFF. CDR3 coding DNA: TGTGCCACCAGTGATCCCAGTTCGGGACTAGCGGACTACAATGAGCAGTTCTTC.

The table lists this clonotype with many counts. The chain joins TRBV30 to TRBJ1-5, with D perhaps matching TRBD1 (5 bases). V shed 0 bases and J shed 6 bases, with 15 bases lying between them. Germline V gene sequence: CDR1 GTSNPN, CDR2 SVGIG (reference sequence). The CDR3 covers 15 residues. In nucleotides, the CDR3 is TGTGCCTGGAGTGTAAAGGGCCAGGGACGTCAGCCCCAGCATTTT. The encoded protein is CAWSVKGQGRQPQHF.

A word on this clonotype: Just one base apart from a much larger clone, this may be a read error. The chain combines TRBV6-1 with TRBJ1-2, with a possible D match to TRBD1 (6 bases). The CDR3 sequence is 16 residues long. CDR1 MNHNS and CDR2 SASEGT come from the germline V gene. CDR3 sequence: CASSEMLRTVYYGYNF. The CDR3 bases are TGTGCCAGCAGTGAAATGCTTAGGACAGTCTACTATGGCTACAACTTC.